The 4 T cell receptor beta chains listed next were all sequenced from one sample in a study of shared clonotypes between healthy human individuals. Sequencing used immunoSEQ multiplex PCR; TCRdb keeps in-frame clones, though not all of them. The sample contains 2,500,000 or so clones, 90% to 95% of which appear only once. The source material was naive CD4+ T cells sorted from blood. Subset here: CD45RA+ positively selected. The receptors shown here come from a man aged 18 to 29 in good health.

The chain recombines TRBV30 with TRBJ1-6; no clear D gene. Trimming left V 0 bases short and J 4 bases short, with 10 bases between. Germline V gives CDR1 GTSNPN, CDR2 SVGIG (reference sequence). The CDR3 runs 15 residues. CDR3 nucleotides: TGTGCCTGGAGTGTTGACCCTCGATATAATTCACCCCTCCACTTT. Translating it yields CAWSVDPRYNSPLHF.

The V call is TRBV30, the J call TRBJ1-2; 9 bases align to TRBD1. Germline CDR1 reads GTSNPN; CDR2 reads SVGIG (reference sequence). V was pared by 6 bases and J by 7 bases, with 15 bases of the junction left unmatched. This CDR3 has 15 amino acids. For the CDR3, the DNA is TGTGCCTGCAATCCGGTGGGACAGGGAATGGGTGGCTACACCTTC. Translated: CACNPVGQGMGGYTF.

This sequence joins TRBV11-3 and TRBJ2-2; no reliable D call. The V gene's germline CDR1 is SGHNT and CDR2 YENEEA. The V gene lost 7 bases and the J gene lost 2 bases, with 8 bases spanning the gap. The length of the CDR3 is 13 residues. The CDR3 DNA reads as TGTGCCAGCAACCTGGGCAACACCGGGGAGCTGTTTTTT. Protein: CASNLGNTGELFF.

This sequence joins TRBV6-5 and TRBJ1-1; 9 bases fit TRBD1. The CDR3 spans 14 residues. Germline V CDR1 and CDR2: MNHEY, SVGAGI. V lost 4 bases and J lost 4; bases outside the gene matches: 4. The CDR3 nucleotides read TGTGCCAGCAGTTTCCTGACAGGGGGCACTGAAGCTTTCTTT. Translation: CASSFLTGGTEAFF.